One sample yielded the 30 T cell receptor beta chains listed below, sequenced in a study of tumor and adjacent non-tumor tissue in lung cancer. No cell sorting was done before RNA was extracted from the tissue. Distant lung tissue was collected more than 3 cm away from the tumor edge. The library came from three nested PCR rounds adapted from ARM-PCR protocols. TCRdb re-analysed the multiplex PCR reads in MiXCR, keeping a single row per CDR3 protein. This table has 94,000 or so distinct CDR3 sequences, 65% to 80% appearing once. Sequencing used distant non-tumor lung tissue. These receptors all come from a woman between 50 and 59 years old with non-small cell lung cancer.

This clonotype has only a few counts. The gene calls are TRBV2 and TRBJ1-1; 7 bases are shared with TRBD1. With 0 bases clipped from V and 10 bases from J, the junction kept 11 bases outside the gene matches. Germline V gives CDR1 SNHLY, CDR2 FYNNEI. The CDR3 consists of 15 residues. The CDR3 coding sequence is TGTGCCAGCAGTGAAGCAGGGGGCGGCGTGGTAGGAGCTTTCTTT. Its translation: CASSEAGGGVVGAFF.

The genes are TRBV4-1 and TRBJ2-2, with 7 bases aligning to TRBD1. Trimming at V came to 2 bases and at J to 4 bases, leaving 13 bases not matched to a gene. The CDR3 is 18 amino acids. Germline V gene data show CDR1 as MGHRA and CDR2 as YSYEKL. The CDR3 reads CASSQKAGTAASTGELFF. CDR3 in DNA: TGCGCCAGCAGCCAAAAAGCAGGGACAGCCGCGAGCACCGGGGAGCTGTTTTTT.

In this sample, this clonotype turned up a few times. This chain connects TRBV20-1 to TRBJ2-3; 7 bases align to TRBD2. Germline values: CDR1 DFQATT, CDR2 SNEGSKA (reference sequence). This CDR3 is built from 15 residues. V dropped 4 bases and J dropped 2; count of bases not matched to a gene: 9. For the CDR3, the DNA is TGCAGTGCTATTACCAGCGGGACTTCCACAGATACGCAGTATTTT. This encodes CSAITSGTSTDTQYF.

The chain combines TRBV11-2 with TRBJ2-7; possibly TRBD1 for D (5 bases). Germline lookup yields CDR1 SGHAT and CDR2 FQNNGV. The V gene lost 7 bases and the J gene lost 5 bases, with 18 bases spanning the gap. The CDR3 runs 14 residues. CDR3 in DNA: TGTGCCAGCACCCTTACGGACACTGCCCACGAGCAGTACTTC. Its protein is CASTLTDTAHEQYF.

The CDR3 DNA reads as TGTGCCAGCAGTCTAGAGGCTTTCTATGTGCAGTTCTTC. It specifies CASSLEAFYVQFF. The chain combines TRBV11-2 with TRBJ2-1; D not certain. Trimming stripped 6 bases from V and 12 bases from J, with 18 bases between. The CDR3 extends over 13 amino acids. Germline V gene sequence: CDR1 SGHAT, CDR2 FQNNGV.

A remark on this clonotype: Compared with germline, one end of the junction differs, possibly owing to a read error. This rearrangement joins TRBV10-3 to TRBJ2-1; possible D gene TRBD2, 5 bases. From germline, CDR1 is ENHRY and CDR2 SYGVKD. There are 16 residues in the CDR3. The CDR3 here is CAISDPGIGSYHEQFF. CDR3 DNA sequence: TGTGCCATCAGTGACCCCGGGATAGGTTCCTACCATGAGCAGTTCTTC.

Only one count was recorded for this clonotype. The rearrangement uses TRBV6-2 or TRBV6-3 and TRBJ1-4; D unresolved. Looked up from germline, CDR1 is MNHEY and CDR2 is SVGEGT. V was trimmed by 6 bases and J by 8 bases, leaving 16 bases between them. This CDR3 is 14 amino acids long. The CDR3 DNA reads TGTGCCAGCAGCTGGACGGCAATTAACGAAAAACTGTTTTTT. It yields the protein CASSWTAINEKLFF.

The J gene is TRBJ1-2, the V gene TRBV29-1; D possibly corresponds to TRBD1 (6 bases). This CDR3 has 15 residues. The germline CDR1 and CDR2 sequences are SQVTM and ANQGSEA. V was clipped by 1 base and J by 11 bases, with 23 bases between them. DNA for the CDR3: TGCAGCGTTGAAGGGATGGACAGCGGCTCTGGCGGTTACACCTTC. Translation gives CSVEGMDSGSGGYTF. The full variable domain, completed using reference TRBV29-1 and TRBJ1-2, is SAVISQKPSRDICQRGTSLTIQCQVDSQVTMMFWYRQQPGQSLTLIATANQGSEATYESGFVIDKFPISRPNLTFSTLTVSNMSPEDSSIYLCSVEGMDSGSGGYTFGSGTRLTVV.

CDR3 residues: CARTWDGFSGANVLTF. CDR3 DNA: TGTGCCAGAACCTGGGACGGCTTCTCTGGGGCCAACGTCCTGACTTTC. V is TRBV2 and J is TRBJ2-6; D possibly matches TRBD1 or TRBD2 (5 bases each). CDR3 length: 16 residues. V lost 9 bases, J lost 0 bases, and 15 bases lay in between. Germline values: CDR1 SNHLY, CDR2 FYNNEI.

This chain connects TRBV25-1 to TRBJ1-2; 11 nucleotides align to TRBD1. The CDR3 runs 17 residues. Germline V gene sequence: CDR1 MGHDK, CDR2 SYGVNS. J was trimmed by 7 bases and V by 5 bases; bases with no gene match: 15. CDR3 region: CASSSPRDRGEGGGYTF. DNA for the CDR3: TGTGCCAGCAGTTCTCCGCGGGACAGGGGGGAAGGGGGTGGCTACACCTTC.

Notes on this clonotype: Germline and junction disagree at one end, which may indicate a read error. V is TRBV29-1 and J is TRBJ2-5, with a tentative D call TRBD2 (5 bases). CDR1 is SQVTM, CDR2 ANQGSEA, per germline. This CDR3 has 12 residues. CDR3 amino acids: CSIRGSKETQYF. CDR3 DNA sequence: TGCAGCATTCGAGGGAGTAAAGAGACACAGTACTTC.

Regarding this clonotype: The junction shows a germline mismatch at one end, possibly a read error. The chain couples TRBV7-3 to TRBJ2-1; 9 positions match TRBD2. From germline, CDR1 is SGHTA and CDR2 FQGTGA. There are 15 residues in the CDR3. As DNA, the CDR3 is TGTGCCAGCAGCTTAGCTGCGGGAGGGTACAATGAGCAGTGCTTC. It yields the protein CASSLAAGGYNEQCF.

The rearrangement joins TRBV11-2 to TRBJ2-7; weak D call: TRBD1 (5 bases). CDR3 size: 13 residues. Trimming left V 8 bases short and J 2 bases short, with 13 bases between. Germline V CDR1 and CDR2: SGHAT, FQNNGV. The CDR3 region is CASLTDTAYEQYF. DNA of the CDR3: TGTGCCAGCCTGACGGACACTGCCTACGAGCAGTACTTC.

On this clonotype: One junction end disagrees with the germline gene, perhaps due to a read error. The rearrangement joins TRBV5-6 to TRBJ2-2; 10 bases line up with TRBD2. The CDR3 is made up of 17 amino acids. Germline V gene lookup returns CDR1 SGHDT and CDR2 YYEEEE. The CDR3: CASSPGLAGVDSGKLFF. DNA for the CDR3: TGTGCCAGCAGCCCGGGGCTAGCGGGAGTTGACTCCGGGAAGCTGTTTTTT.

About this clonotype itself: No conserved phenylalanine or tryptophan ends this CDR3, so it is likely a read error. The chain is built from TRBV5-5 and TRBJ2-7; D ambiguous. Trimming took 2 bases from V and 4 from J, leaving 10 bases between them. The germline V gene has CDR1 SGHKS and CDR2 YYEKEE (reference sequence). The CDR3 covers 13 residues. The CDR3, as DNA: TGTGCCAGCAGCTTCGAAGGGTTATACGAGCAGTACTAC. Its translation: CASSFEGLYEQYY.

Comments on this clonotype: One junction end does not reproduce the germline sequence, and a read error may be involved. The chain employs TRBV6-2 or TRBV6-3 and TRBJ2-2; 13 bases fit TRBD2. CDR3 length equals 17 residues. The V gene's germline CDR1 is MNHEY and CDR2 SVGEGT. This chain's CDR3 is CASISRTSGRRTEELFF. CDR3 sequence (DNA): TGTGCCAGCATTTCCCGGACTAGCGGGAGAAGGACCGAGGAGCTGTTCTTT.

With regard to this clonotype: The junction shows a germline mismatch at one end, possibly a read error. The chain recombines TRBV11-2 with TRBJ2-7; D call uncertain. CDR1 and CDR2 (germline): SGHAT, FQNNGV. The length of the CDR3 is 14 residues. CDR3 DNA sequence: TGTGCTAGCAGCTTGGAGAGTAGTACCTACGAGCAGTACTTC. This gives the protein CASSLESSTYEQYF.

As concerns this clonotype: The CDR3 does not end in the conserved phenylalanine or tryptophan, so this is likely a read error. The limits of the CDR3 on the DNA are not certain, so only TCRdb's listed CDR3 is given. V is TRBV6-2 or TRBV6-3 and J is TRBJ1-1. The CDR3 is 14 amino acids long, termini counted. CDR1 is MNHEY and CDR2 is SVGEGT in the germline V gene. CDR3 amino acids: CASSYLGPRNEVFS.

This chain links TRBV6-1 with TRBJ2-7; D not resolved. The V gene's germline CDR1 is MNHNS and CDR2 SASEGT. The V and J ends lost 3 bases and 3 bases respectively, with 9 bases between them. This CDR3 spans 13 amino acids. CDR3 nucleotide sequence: TGTGCCAGCAGTGATATCTGCCTCTACGAGCAGTACTTC. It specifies CASSDICLYEQYF.

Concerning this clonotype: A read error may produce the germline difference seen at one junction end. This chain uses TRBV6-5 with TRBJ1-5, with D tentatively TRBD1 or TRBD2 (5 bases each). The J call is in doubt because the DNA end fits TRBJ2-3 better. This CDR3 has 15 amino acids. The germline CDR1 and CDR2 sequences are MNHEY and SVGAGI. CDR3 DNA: TGTGTCAGCAGTTACTCCAAAGGGACGGATCAGCCCCAGTATTTT. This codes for CVSSYSKGTDQPQYF.

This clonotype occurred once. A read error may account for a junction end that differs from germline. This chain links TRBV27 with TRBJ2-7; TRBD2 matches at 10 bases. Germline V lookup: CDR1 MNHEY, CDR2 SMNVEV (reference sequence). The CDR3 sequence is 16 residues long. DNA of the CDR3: TGTGCCAGCAGTTTCGCTTGGACTAGCGGTTCCTACGAGCAGTATTTC. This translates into CASSFAWTSGSYEQYF.

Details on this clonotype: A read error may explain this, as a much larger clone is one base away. The CDR3 reads CASSFQGAQTRELFF. CDR3 nucleotides: TGTGCCAGCAGCTTTCAGGGGGCGCAAACCCGGGAGCTGTTTTTT. This chain links TRBV7-9 with TRBJ2-2, with TRBD1 matching over 8 bases. The CDR3 extends over 15 amino acids. Germline V CDR1 and CDR2: SEHNR, FQNEAQ (reference sequence). V dropped 3 bases and J dropped 9; count of bases not matched to a gene: 9.

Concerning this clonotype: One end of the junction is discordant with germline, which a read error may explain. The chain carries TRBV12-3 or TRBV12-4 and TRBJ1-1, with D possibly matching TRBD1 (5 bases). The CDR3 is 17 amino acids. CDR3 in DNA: TGCGCCAGCAGTCATTCCCCGGGACCGAACACGAACACTGAATCTTTCTTT. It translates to CASSHSPGPNTNTESFF.

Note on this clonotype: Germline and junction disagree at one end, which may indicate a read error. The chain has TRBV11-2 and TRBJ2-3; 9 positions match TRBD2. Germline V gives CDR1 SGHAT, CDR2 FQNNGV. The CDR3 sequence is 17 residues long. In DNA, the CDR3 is TGCGCCAGCAGTTTGTTAGCGGGAGCGGGTGAGGCAGATACTCAGTATTTT. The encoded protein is CASSLLAGAGEADTQYF.

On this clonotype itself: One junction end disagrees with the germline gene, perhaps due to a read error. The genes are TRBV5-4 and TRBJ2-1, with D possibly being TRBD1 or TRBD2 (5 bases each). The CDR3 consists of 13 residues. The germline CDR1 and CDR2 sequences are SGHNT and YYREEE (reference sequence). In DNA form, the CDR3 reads TGTGTCAGCAGCCTCATCGGGGACGATGAGCAGTTCTTC. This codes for CVSSLIGDDEQFF.

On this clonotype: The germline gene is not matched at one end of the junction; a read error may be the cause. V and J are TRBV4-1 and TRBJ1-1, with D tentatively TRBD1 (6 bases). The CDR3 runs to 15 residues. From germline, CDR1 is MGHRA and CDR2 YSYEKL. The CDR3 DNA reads TGCGCCAGCAGCCAAGTTGGGGGGCAAGGGACTGATGCTTTCTTT. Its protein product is CASSQVGGQGTDAFF.

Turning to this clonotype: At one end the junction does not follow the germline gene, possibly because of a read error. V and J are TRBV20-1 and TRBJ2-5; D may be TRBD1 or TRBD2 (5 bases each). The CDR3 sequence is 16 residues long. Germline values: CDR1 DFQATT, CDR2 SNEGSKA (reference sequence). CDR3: CNARGTTIGKQETQYF. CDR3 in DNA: TGCAATGCTAGAGGGACGACTATCGGGAAGCAAGAGACCCAGTACTTC.

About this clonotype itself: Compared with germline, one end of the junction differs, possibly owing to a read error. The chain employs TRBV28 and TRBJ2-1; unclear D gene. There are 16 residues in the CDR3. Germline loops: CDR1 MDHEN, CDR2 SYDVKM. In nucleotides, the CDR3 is TGTGCCAGCAGTTCTCCAGTGGGAATCCCCCACAATGAGCGGTTCTTC. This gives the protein CASSSPVGIPHNERFF.

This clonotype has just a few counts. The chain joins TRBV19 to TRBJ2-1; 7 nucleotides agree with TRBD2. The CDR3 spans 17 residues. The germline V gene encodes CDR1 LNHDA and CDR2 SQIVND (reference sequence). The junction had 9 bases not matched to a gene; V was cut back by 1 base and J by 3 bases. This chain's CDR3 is CASSIVGGRASYNEQFF. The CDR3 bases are TGTGCCAGTAGTATAGTGGGGGGGAGGGCCAGCTACAATGAGCAGTTCTTC.

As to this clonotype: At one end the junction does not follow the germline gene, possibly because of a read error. The DNA for the CDR3 is TGCGCCAGCAGCCCCGGGACGGGGAATTCACACCTCCACTTT. This translates into CASSPGTGNSHLHF. The V call is TRBV4-1, the J call TRBJ1-6, with TRBD1 as a possible D gene (5 bases). Germline CDR1 and CDR2: MGHRA and YSYEKL. CDR3 size: 14 residues.